These 15 T cell receptor beta chains came from one sample sequenced in a study of CD8 T cells in Susac syndrome (dated by TCRdb to between 2018 and 2020). Library method: the immunoSEQ multiplex PCR assay. RNA was extracted using the RNeasy kit, and about 0.5 to 1 ug of the RNA was reverse transcribed with random hexamers. Clones were called with MiXCR by TCRdb after fastp trimmed the public reads at Q25, and only in-frame beta chains were retained. Rows with one shared CDR3 protein collapse into an entry with the most common genes and DNA. The sample has about 190,000 distinct CDR3 sequences on record, 85% to 95% of them singletons. Roughly 0.096% of the sample is in the top ten clones. Sequencing input: CD4+ T cells from PBMCs. All receptors come from a human donor in good health.

The rearrangement links TRBV5-6 to TRBJ1-5, with a possible D match to TRBD1 (5 bases). CDR3 length equals 15 residues. Trimming left V 0 bases short and J 2 bases short, with 9 bases between. The germline V gene has CDR1 SGHDT and CDR2 YYEEEE. In DNA, the CDR3 is TGTGCCAGCAGCTTGGAAGGGGTACGCAATCAGCCCCAGCATTTT. Translating it yields CASSLEGVRNQPQHF.

The V gene is TRBV3-1, the J gene TRBJ1-6, with D hard to call. Germline-derived CDR1 and CDR2 are LGHDT and YNNKEL (reference sequence). The V end lost 0 bases, the J end lost 7 bases, and 7 bases lay between the germline ends. This CDR3 comprises 14 residues. The DNA of the CDR3 is TGTGCCAGCAGCCAAGATCCTGGGAATTCACCCCTCCACTTT. This sequence encodes CASSQDPGNSPLHF. Looking up the rest from reference TRBV3-1 and TRBJ1-6 gives the full variable domain: DTAVSQTPKYLVTQMGNDKSIKCEQNLGHDTMYWYKQDSKKFLKIMFSYNNKELIINETVPNRFSPKSPDKAHLNLHINSLELGDSAVYFCASSQDPGNSPLHFGNGTRLTVT.

The V gene is TRBV7-8, the J gene TRBJ2-5; D is perhaps TRBD2 (6 bases). The CDR3 has 14 residues. CDR1 and CDR2 from the germline V gene are SGHVS and FQNEAQ. Trimming took 0 bases from V and 7 from J, leaving 12 bases between them. DNA of the CDR3: TGTGCCAGCAGCTTAGCCACGGCCGGGGGGACCCAGTACTTC. Translating it yields CASSLATAGGTQYF.

This chain links TRBV27 with TRBJ1-2; D is uncertain. Trimming took 6 bases from V and 3 from J, leaving 14 bases between them. This CDR3 is built from 14 residues. CDR1 and CDR2 from the germline V gene are MNHEY and SMNVEV (reference sequence). Here the CDR3 DNA reads TGTGCCAGCAGAAAACGGTCGCGGGACTATGGCTACACCTTC. Translating it yields CASRKRSRDYGYTF.

V usage is TRBV29-1 and J usage is TRBJ1-2; D is possibly TRBD1 (5 bases). From germline, CDR1 is SQVTM and CDR2 ANQGSEA. V was trimmed by 3 bases and J by 7 bases, leaving 15 bases between them. This CDR3 contains 13 residues. This CDR3 is CSVDKQGSGGYTF. Written as DNA, the CDR3 is TGCAGCGTTGACAAGCAGGGAAGTGGTGGCTACACCTTC. The full variable domain, completed using reference TRBV29-1 and TRBJ1-2, is SAVISQKPSRDICQRGTSLTIQCQVDSQVTMMFWYRQQPGQSLTLIATANQGSEATYESGFVIDKFPISRPNLTFSTLTVSNMSPEDSSIYLCSVDKQGSGGYTFGSGTRLTVV.

This CDR3 is CASSREGPETEAFF. The DNA of the CDR3 is TGTGCCAGCAGCCGAGAGGGGCCGGAGACTGAAGCTTTCTTT. The gene calls are TRBV25-1 and TRBJ1-1; possibly TRBD1 for D (5 bases). The germline gives CDR1 MGHDK, CDR2 SYGVNS. The CDR3 is made up of 14 amino acids. V shed 6 bases and J shed 5 bases, with 16 bases lying between them.

The chain is built from TRBV18 and TRBJ1-4; 7 nucleotides agree with TRBD1. CDR1 KGHSH and CDR2 LQKENI come from the germline V gene. The CDR3 runs to 15 residues. The trim removed 3 bases at V and 4 bases at J, leaving 5 bases unmatched. The CDR3 protein is CASSPRQGGNEKLFF. For the CDR3, the DNA is TGTGCCAGCTCACCGCGACAGGGTGGTAATGAAAAACTGTTTTTT.

The rearrangement links TRBV5-1 to TRBJ2-5; TRBD1 matches at 7 bases. Germline CDR1 reads SGHRS; CDR2 reads YFSETQ. This CDR3 has 16 residues. Unmatched junction bases numbered 10, after V lost 3 bases and J lost 2 bases. CDR3 amino acids: CASSSMTGMGQETQYF. The CDR3 DNA follows: TGCGCCAGCAGCTCAATGACAGGGATGGGACAAGAGACCCAGTACTTC.

The chain uses TRBV5-1 and TRBJ2-1; 15 bases are shared with TRBD2. Germline values: CDR1 SGHRS, CDR2 YFSETQ. This CDR3 has 15 amino acids. V was pared by 8 bases and J by 7 bases, with 7 bases of the junction left unmatched. The CDR3 bases are TGCGCCAGTGGACTAGCGGGGGGGCCCGGTAATGAGCAGTTCTTC. This codes for CASGLAGGPGNEQFF.

The CDR3 reads CASSVDPIKSYGYTF. The CDR3 nucleotides are TGTGCCAGCAGCGTAGATCCCATCAAAAGCTATGGCTACACCTTC. The chain combines TRBV9 with TRBJ1-2; D is unresolved. The CDR3 covers 15 residues. V lost 0 bases and J 4 bases, leaving 13 bases between the germline ends. Germline-derived CDR1 and CDR2 are SGDLS and YYNGEE.

CDR3 DNA: TGTGCCAGCAGCCTCCCGGCTTTCAGTGGCTACACCTTC. It codes for CASSLPAFSGYTF. This chain joins TRBV2 and TRBJ1-2; D is undetermined. Germline assignment: CDR1 SNHLY and CDR2 FYNNEI. The length of the CDR3 is 13 residues. V lost 6 bases and J lost 7, with 15 bases in between. Based on the CDR3 plus reference TRBV2 and TRBJ1-2, the full variable domain is EPEVTQTPSHQVTQMGQEVILRCVPISNHLYFYWYRQILGQKVEFLVSFYNNEISEKSEIFDDQFSVERPDGSNFTLKIRSTKLEDSAMYFCASSLPAFSGYTFGSGTRLTVV.

This chain connects TRBV5-1 to TRBJ2-4; D unresolved. This CDR3 contains 14 residues. Germline CDR1 SGHRS, CDR2 YFSETQ. Trimming removed 4 bases from V and 0 bases from J, with 8 bases in between. The CDR3 sequence: CASSLELAKNIQYF. The CDR3 bases are TGCGCCAGCAGCCTGGAACTAGCCAAAAACATTCAGTACTTC.

V gene TRBV6-1 combines with J gene TRBJ1-5; perhaps TRBD1 as D (5 bases). Germline V gene lookup returns CDR1 MNHNS and CDR2 SASEGT. This CDR3 region has 17 residues. Trimming shortened V by 5 bases and J by 2 bases, and 19 bases separated the two germline ends. CDR3 loop: CASSPPSRGGGNQPQHF. The CDR3, as DNA: TGTGCCAGCAGTCCCCCTTCACGGGGGGGTGGCAATCAGCCCCAGCATTTT.

CDR3 sequence (DNA): TGTGCCAGTAGCCCAGGGGAAGGGACTGAAGCTTTCTTT. Encoded protein: CASSPGEGTEAFF. The chain recombines TRBV19 with TRBJ1-1, with D possibly TRBD1 on 6 matching bases. Trimming took off 6 bases at V and 5 bases at J, with 13 bases between the two ends. Germline CDR1 reads LNHDA; CDR2 reads SQIVND (reference sequence). The CDR3 loop spans 13 amino acids.

V is TRBV7-2 and J is TRBJ1-4; D is unclear. V shed 6 bases and J shed 0 bases, with 11 bases lying between them. The CDR3 runs to 15 residues. Germline-derived CDR1 and CDR2 are SGHTA and FQGNSA. The CDR3 spells CASRPGPATNEKLFF. The CDR3, as DNA: TGTGCCAGCAGACCTGGCCCGGCAACTAATGAAAAACTGTTTTTT.